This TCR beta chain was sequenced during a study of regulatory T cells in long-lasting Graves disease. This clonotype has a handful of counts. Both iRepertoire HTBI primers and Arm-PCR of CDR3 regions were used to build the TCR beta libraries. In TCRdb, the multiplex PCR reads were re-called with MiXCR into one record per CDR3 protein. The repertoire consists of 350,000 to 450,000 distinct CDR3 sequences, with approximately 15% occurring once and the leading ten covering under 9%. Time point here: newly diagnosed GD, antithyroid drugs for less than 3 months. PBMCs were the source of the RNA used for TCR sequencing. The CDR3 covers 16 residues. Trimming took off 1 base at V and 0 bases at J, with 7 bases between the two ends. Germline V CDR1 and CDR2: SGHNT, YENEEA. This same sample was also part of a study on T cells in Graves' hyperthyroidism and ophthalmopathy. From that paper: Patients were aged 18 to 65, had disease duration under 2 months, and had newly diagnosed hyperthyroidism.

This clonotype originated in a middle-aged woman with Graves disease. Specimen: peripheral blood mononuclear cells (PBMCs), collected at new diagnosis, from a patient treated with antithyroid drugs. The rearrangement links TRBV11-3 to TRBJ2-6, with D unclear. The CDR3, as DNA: TGTGCCAGCAGCTTAGGACACAACTCTGGGGCCAACGTCCTGACTTTC. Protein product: CASSLGHNSGANVLTF. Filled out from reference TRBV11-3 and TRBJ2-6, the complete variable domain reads EAGVVQSPRYKIIEKKQPVAFWCNPISGHNTLYWYLQNLGQGPELLIRYENEEAVDDSQLPKDRFSAERLKGVDSTLKIQPAELGDSAVYLCASSLGHNSGANVLTFGAGSRLTVL.